This T cell receptor (beta chain) was captured in a study of blood T cell repertoires in COVID-19. Study background: COVID-19 samples from acute and convalescent phases originated in the United States, Italy and Spain. The analysed material was cDNA or gDNA that came from T cells, B-cell-depleted T cells, or PBMCs.

Sequencing used immunoSEQ multiplex PCR; TCRdb keeps in-frame clones, though not all of them. Of some 74,000 clones listed, 80% are singletons. V lost 4 bases and J lost 7, with 16 bases in between. CDR1 LGHDT and CDR2 YNNKEL come from the germline V gene (reference sequence). This CDR3 comprises 14 residues. The source is a human donor in a cohort sampled during active COVID-19. The source material was peripheral blood. The V gene is TRBV3-1 (or the pseudogene TRBV3-2), the J gene TRBJ1-2; possible D gene TRBD1, 5 bases. The CDR3 DNA reads TGTGCCAGCAGCCCCGGCCAGGGATCGGGTGGCTACACCTTC. Translated: CASSPGQGSGGYTF.